The T cell receptor (beta chain) under discussion was sequenced for a study of T cells in women clearing cervical HPV infection. The wider study: For cases, blood was sampled a median approximately 150 days after lesion detection, interquartile range roughly 80 to 220 days.

Remarks on this clone: The target antigen is unknown. The CDR3 end falls 3 residues outside the read, so it is completed with the germline J gene.

V lost 3 bases and J lost 1, with 15 bases in between. The CDR3 spans 16 residues. The study, taken as a whole, reports: Repertoire richness, not evenness, was significantly elevated in CIN3+ cases versus controls. TRBV6-7 abundance was lower in cases than controls (around 0.1% versus 0.15%). A classifier using richness and V gene abundances reached an AUC of roughly 0.8.

The repertoire was sequenced with immunoSEQ multiplex PCR; TCRdb's copy has only in-frame clones and lacks some. This repertoire includes about 20,000 clones. Sequencing input: blood buffy coat. This TCR came from a woman between 18 and 70 years old with a cervical HPV16 infection that either progressed to CIN3+ or cleared (not recorded which). The rearrangement joins TRBV12-3 or TRBV12-4 to TRBJ2-5; TRBD1 is a possible D gene (6 bases). The part of the CDR3 DNA that was read is TGTGCCAGCAGTTTCTCGGGACACCAACCCCAAGAGACC. Encoded protein: CASSFSGHQPQET. The complete CDR3 protein is CASSFSGHQPQETQYF.